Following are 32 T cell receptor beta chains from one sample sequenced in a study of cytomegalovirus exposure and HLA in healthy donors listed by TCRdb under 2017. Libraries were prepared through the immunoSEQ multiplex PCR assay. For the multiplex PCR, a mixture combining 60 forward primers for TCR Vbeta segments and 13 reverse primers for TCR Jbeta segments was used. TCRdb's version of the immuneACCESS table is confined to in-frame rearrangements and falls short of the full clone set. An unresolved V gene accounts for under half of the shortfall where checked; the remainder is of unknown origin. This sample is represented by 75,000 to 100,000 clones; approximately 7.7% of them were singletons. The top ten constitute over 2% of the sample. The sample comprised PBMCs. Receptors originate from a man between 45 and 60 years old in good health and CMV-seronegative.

The CDR3 here is CASSPSAPWDNEQFF. The CDR3 DNA follows: TGTGCCAGCAGCCCTAGCGCACCATGGGACAATGAGCAGTTCTTC. The chain is built from TRBV28 and TRBJ2-1; D is possibly TRBD2 (6 bases). The V end lost 6 bases, the J end lost 5 bases, and 17 bases lay between the germline ends. This CDR3 region has 15 residues. CDR1 MDHEN and CDR2 SYDVKM come from the germline V gene.

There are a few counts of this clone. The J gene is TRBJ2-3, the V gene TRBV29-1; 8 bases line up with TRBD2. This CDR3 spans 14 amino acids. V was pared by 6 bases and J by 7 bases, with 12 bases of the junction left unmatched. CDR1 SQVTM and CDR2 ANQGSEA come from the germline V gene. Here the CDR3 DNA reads TGCAGCGTCCCGGTGGGACTAGTAAAGTATACGCAGTATTTT. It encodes CSVPVGLVKYTQYF.

The CDR3 reads CASSLIGRPGVGELFF. CDR3 nucleotide sequence: TGTGCCAGCAGTTTAATTGGTAGACCGGGAGTAGGGGAGCTGTTTTTT. The rearrangement links TRBV28 to TRBJ2-2, with D perhaps matching TRBD2 (6 bases). The V gene lost 2 bases and the J gene lost 8 bases, with 18 bases spanning the gap. CDR1 and CDR2 (germline): MDHEN, SYDVKM. There are 16 residues in the CDR3.

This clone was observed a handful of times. The CDR3 loop is CASSSLGLAGAYEQYF. CDR3 coding DNA: TGTGCCAGCAGTTCCCTCGGTCTAGCGGGAGCCTACGAGCAGTACTTC. The chain carries TRBV28 and TRBJ2-7, with TRBD2 identical over 10 bases. Per germline, CDR1 MDHEN and CDR2 SYDVKM. CDR3 length: 16 residues. Trimming removed 4 bases from V and 2 bases from J; junction bases left unmatched: 8.

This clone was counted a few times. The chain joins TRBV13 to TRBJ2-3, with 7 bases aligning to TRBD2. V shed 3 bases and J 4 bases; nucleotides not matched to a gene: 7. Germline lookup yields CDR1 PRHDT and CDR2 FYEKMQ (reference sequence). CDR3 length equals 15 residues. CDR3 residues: CASSFWSGASDTQYF. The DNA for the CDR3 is TGTGCCAGCAGCTTCTGGAGCGGGGCCTCAGATACGCAGTATTTT. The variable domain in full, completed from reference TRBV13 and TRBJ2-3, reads AAGVIQSPRHLIKEKRETATLKCYPIPRHDTVYWYQQGPGQDPQFLISFYEKMQSDKGSIPDRFSAQQFSDYHSELNMSSLELGDSALYFCASSFWSGASDTQYFGPGTRLTVL.

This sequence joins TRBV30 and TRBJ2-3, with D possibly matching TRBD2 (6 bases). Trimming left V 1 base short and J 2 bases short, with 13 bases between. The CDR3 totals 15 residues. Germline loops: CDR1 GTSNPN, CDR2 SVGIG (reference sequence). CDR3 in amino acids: CAWSASGSYTDTQYF. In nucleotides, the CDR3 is TGTGCCTGGAGTGCGAGCGGGTCGTACACAGATACGCAGTATTTT.

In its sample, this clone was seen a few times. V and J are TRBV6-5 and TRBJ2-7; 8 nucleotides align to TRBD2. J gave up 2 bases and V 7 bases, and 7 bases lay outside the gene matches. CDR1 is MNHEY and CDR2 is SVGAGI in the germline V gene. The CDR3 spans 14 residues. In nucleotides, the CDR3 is TGTGCCAGCAATCAAGCGGGGGTTACCTACGAGCAGTACTTC. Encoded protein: CASNQAGVTYEQYF.

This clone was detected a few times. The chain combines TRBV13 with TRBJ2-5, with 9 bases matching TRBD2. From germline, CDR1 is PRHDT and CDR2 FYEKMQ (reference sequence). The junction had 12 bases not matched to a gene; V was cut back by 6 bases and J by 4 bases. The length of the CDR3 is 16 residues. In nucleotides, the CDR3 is TGTGCCAGCAGGTTCGGCGGGAGGGCCTCGGGAGAGACCCAGTACTTC. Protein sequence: CASRFGGRASGETQYF.

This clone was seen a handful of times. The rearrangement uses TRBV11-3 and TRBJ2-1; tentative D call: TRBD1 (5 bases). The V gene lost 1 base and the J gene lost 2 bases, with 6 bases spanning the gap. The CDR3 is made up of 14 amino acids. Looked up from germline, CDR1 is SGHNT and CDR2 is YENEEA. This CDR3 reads CASSLATAYNEQFF. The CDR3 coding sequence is TGTGCCAGCAGCTTAGCGACAGCCTACAATGAGCAGTTCTTC.

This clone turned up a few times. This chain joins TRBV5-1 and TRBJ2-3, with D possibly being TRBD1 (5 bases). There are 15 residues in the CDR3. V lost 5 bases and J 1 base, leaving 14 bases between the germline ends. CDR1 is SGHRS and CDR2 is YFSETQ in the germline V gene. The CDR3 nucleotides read TGCGCCAGCAGGGTACAGGCTGTTGGCACAGATACGCAGTATTTT. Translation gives CASRVQAVGTDTQYF.

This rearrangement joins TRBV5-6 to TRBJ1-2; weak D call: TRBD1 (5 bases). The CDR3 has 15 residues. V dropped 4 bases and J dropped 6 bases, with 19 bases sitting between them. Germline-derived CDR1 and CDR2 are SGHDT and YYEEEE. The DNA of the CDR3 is TGTGCCAGCAGCCCCCCATCCCAGGGAGGGCATGGCTACACCTTC. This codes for CASSPPSQGGHGYTF. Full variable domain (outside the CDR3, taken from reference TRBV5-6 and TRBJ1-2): DAGVTQSPTHLIKTRGQQVTLRCSPKSGHDTVSWYQQALGQGPQFIFQYYEEEERQRGNFPDRFSGHQFPNYSSELNVNALLLGDSALYLCASSPPSQGGHGYTFGSGTRLTVV.

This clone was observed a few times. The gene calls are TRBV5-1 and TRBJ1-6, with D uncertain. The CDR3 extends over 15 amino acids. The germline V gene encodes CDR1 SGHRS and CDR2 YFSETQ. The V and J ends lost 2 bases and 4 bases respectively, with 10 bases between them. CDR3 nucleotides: TGCGCCAGCAGCTTCTTAGGCAGGTATAATTCACCCCTCCACTTT. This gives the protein CASSFLGRYNSPLHF.

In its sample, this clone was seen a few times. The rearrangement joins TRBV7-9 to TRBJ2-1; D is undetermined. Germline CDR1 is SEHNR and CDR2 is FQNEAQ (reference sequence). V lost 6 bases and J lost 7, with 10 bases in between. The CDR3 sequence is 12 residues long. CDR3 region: CASSPTGNEQFF. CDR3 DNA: TGTGCCAGCAGTCCGACTGGGAATGAGCAGTTCTTC.

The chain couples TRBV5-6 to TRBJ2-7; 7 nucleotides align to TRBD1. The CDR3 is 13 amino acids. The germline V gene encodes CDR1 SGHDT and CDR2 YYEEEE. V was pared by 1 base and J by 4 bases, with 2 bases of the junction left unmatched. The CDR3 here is CASSLRGQYEQYF. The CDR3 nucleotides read TGTGCCAGCAGCTTGAGGGGGCAATACGAGCAGTACTTC. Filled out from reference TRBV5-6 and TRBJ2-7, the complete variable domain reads DAGVTQSPTHLIKTRGQQVTLRCSPKSGHDTVSWYQQALGQGPQFIFQYYEEEERQRGNFPDRFSGHQFPNYSSELNVNALLLGDSALYLCASSLRGQYEQYFGPGTRLTVT.

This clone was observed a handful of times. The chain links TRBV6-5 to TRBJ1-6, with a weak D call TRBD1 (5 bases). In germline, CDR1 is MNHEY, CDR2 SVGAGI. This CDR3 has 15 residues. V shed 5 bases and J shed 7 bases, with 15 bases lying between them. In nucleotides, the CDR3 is TGTGCCAGCAGTCCCCGGGGGGACCCAAATTCACCCCTCCACTTT. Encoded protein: CASSPRGDPNSPLHF.

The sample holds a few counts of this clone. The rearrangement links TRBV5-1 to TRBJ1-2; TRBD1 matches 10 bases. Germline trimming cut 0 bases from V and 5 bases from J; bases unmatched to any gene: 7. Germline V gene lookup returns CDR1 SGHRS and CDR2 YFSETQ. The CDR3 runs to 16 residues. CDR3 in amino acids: CASSLEIGQGDYGYTF. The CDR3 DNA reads TGCGCCAGCAGCTTGGAAATTGGACAGGGGGATTATGGCTACACCTTC.

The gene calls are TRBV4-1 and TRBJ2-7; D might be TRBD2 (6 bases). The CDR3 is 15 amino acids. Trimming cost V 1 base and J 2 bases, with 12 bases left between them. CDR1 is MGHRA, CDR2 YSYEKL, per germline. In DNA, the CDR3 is TGCGCCAGCAGCCAAGCGCGGGACGGCACCTACGAGCAGTACTTC. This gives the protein CASSQARDGTYEQYF.

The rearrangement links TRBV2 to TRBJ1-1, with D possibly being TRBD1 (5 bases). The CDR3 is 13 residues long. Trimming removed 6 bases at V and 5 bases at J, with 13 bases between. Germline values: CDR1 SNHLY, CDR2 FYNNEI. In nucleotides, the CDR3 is TGTGCCAGCAGAGGGAGGGACCGAACTGAAGCTTTCTTT. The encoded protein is CASRGRDRTEAFF.

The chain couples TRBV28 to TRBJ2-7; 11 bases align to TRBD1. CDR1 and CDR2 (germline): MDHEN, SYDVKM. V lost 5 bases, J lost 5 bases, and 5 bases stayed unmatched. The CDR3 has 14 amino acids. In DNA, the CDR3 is TGTGCCAGCAGTCAGGGACAGGGGGGCCACGAGCAGTACTTC. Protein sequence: CASSQGQGGHEQYF.

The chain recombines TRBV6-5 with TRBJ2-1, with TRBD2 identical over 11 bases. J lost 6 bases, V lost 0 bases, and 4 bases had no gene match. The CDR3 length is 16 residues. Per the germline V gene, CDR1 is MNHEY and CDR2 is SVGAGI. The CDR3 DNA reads TGTGCCAGCAGTTACTCAGGACTAGCGGGTGGCAATGAGCAGTTCTTC. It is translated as CASSYSGLAGGNEQFF.

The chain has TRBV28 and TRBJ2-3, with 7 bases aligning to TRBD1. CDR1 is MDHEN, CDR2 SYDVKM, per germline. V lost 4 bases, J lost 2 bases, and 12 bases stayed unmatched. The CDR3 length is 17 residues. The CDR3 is CASSSWTGSRLTDTQYF. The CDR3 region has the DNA TGTGCCAGCAGTTCCTGGACAGGCTCTCGTCTCACAGATACGCAGTATTTT. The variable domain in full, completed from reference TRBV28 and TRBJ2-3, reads DVKVTQSSRYLVKRTGEKVFLECVQDMDHENMFWYRQDPGLGLRLIYFSYDVKMKEKGDIPEGYSVSREKKERFSLILESASTNQTSMYLCASSSWTGSRLTDTQYFGPGTRLTVL.

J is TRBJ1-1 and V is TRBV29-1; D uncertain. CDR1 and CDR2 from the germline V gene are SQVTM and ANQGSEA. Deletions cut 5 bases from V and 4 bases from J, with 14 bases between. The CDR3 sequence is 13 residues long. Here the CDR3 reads CSVTSKESTEAFF. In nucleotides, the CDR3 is TGCAGCGTTACATCAAAGGAGAGCACTGAAGCTTTCTTT.

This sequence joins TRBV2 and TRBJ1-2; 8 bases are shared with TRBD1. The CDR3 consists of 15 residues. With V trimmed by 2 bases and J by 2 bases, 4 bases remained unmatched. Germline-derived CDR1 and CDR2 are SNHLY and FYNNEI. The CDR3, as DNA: TGTGCCAGCAGTGAACAAAGGACAGGGAACTATGGCTACACCTTC. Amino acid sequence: CASSEQRTGNYGYTF.

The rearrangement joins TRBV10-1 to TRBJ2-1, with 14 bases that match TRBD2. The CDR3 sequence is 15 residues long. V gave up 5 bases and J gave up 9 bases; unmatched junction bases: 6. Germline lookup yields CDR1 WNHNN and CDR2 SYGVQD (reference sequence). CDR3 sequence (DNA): TGCGCCAGCAGTAGGACTAGCGGGGGGTTTGGTGAGCAGTTCTTC. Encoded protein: CASSRTSGGFGEQFF.

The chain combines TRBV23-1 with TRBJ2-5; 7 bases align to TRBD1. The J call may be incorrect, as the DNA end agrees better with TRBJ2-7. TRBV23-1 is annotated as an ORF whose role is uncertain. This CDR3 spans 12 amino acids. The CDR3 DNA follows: TGCGCCAGGGAGGACAGGCCCTACGAGCAGTACTTC. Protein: CAREDRPYEQYF.

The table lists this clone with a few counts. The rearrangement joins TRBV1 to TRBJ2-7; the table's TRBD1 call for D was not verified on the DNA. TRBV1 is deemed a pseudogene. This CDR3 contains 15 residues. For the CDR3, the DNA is TGCACCAGCAGCCTAAGGACAGGGGACGACTACGAGCAGTACTTC. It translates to CTSSLRTGDDYEQYF.

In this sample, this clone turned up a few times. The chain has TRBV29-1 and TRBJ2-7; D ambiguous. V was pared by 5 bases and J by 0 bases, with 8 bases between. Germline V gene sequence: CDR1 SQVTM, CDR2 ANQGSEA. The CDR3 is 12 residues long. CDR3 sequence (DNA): TGCAGCGTTCGACTTAACTCCTACGAGCAGTACTTC. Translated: CSVRLNSYEQYF.

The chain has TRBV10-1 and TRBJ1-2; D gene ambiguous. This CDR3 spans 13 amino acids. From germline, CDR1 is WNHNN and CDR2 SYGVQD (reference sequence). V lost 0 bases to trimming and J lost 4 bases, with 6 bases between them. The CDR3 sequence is CASSESPSYGYTF. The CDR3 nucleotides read TGCGCCAGCAGTGAGTCGCCCAGCTATGGCTACACCTTC.

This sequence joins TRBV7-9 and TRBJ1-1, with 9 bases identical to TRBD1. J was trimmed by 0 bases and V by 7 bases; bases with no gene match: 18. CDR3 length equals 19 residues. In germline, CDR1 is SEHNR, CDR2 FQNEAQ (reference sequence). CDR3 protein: CASTQNRGRNPNMNTEAFF. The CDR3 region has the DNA TGTGCCAGCACCCAAAACAGGGGGCGAAACCCAAACATGAACACTGAAGCTTTCTTT.

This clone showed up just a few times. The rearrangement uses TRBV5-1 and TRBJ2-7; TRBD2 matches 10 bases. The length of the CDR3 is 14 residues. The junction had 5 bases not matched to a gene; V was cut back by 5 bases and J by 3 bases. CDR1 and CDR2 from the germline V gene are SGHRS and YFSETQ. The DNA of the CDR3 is TGCGCCAGCAGATTTAGCGGGGGGATCTACGAGCAGTACTTC. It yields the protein CASRFSGGIYEQYF.

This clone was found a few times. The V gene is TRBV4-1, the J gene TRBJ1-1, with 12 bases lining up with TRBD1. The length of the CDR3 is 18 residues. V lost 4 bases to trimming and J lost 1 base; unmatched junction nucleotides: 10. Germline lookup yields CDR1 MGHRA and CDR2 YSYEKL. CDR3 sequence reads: CASSPIGTGGSGNTEAFF. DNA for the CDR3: TGCGCCAGCAGCCCCATCGGGACAGGGGGCAGTGGGAACACTGAAGCTTTCTTT.

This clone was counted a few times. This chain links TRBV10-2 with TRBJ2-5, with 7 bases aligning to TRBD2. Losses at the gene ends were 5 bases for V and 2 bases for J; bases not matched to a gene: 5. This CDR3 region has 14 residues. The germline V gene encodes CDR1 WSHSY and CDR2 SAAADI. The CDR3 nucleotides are TGCGCCAGCAGTCCGACTAGCAGACAAGAGACCCAGTACTTC. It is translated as CASSPTSRQETQYF.